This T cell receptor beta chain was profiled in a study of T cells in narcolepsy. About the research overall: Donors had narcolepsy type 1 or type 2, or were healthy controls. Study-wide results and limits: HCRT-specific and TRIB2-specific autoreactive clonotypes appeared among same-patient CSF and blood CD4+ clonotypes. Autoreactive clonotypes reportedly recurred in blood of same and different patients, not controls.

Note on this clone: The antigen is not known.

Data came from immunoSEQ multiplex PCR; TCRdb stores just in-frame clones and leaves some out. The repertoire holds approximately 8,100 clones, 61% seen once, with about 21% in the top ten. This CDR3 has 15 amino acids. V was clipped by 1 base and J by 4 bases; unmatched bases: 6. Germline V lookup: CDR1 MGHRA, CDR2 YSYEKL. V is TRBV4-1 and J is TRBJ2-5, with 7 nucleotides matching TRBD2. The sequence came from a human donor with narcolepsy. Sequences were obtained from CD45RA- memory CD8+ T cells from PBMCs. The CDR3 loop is CASSQVQSGVETQYF. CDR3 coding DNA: TGCGCCAGCAGCCAAGTGCAAAGCGGGGTAGAGACCCAGTACTTC.